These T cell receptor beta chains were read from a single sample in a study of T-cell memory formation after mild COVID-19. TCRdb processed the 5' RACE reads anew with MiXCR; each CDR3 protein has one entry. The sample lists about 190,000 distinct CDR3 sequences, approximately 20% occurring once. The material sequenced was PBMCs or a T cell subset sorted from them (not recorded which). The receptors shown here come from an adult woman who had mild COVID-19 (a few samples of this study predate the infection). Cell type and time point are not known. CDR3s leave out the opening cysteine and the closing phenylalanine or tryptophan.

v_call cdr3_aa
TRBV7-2 ASSLPPARSSGANVLT
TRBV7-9 ASSGHRGENYRYT
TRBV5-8 ASSLGDTSSTDTQY
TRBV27 ASSLAGTGRPGANVLT
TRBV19 ASSLQGRMGTEAF
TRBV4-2 ASSQDGGNNEQF
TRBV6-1 ASSEALAGGKETQY
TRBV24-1 ATSDPTRLAGGINEQF
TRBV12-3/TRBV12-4 ASGQSSGNTIY
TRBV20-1 SANRRGYRTGAIDTQY
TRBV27 ASSFSGQNTEAF
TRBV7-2 ASSLRIGNTDTQY
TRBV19 ASRGFGDTGELF
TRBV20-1 SAPDRTSNYGYT
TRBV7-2 ASSSRPGQGGRYEQY
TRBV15 ATSREGGSTYEQD
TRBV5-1 ASSFGLAGFSTGVETQY
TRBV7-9 ASSLWPANTEAL
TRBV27 ASSSPGQGSYEQY
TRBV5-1 ASSDSGTGYNEQF
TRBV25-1 ATRGSGTDTQY
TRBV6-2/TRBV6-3 ASSGINRPHGYGNQPQH
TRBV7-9 ASSLQGNTYEQY
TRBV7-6 ASSLGIPGGRYEQY
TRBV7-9 ASSWVGTEAF
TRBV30 AWREPGSPEAF
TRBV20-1 SAKFTEAF
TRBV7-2 ASSLAGTSGMANGEQF